This TCR beta chain was documented in a study of T cell clonotyping in hematopoietic cell transplantation. Measured with immunoSEQ multiplex PCR; TCRdb has only the in-frame clones, and not every one. The sample yields about 14,000 clones, 95% to 98% seen once. The CDR3 loop spans 12 amino acids. CDR1 is MNHEY, CDR2 SMNVEV, per germline (reference sequence). V lost 8 bases and J 1 base, leaving 8 bases between the germline ends. The receptor's source is a female patient aged 50 to 60 who had an allogeneic stem cell transplant from an unrelated donor, so T cells may come from the graft donor. Some clones in this sample may be carry-over from other donors' samples. The input for sequencing was peripheral blood mononuclear cells, taken 30 days after allogeneic stem cell transplant. The rearrangement uses TRBV27 and TRBJ1-1; D remains ambiguous. CDR3 in DNA: TGTGCCAGCCGCGAAAGGAACACTGAAGCTTTCTTT. Protein sequence: CASRERNTEAFF.